Each of the 13 T cell receptor beta chains below was sequenced from the same sample in a study of CD8 T cells in Susac syndrome. After extraction with the RNeasy kit, about 0.45 to 1 ug of the RNA was reverse transcribed using random hexamers. TCRdb reanalysed the immunoSEQ multiplex PCR reads using MiXCR and keeps one entry per CDR3 protein. The sample includes under 250,000 distinct CDR3 sequences, about 94% seen only once; the top ten take 0.06% to 0.08%. The sample was CD4+ T cells from PBMCs. The receptors shown here come from a human donor with multiple sclerosis.

The J gene is TRBJ2-2, the V gene TRBV10-2; the match to TRBD2 covers 7 bases. CDR1 and CDR2 (germline): WSHSY, SAAADI. Unmatched junction bases numbered 7, after V lost 11 bases and J lost 4 bases. The CDR3 covers 13 residues. CDR3 amino acids: CAVQREITGELFF. Here the CDR3 DNA reads TGCGCCGTCCAGCGGGAAATCACCGGGGAGCTGTTTTTT.

The chain links TRBV6-1 to TRBJ1-2; no definite D call. The germline V gene encodes CDR1 MNHNS and CDR2 SASEGT. Trimming left V 1 base short and J 7 bases short, with 7 bases between. This CDR3 region has 12 residues. The CDR3 coding sequence is TGTGCCAGCAGTGAAGGCCAGACTGGCTACACCTTC. It encodes CASSEGQTGYTF.

The chain links TRBV6-1 to TRBJ2-2, with TRBD2 identical over 11 bases. Germline V gene lookup returns CDR1 MNHNS and CDR2 SASEGT. The V gene end was trimmed by 4 bases and the J gene end by 6 bases; junction bases not matched to a gene: 1. The CDR3 contains 14 residues. For the CDR3, the DNA is TGTGCCAGCAGTGGACTAGCGGGGCCCGGGGAGCTGTTTTTT. Its protein product is CASSGLAGPGELFF.

The J gene is TRBJ1-2, the V gene TRBV5-6, with a weak D call TRBD1 (5 bases). CDR1 SGHDT and CDR2 YYEEEE come from the germline V gene. CDR3 length: 14 residues. V was trimmed by 0 bases and J by 4 bases, leaving 10 bases between them. CDR3 sequence: CASSLADRFYGYTF. The CDR3 DNA is TGTGCCAGCAGCTTGGCCGACAGATTCTATGGCTACACCTTC.

CDR3 bases: TGTGCCAGCAGCCAAGACGGGGGACTAGCGGGTGACAATGAGCAGTTCTTC. This sequence encodes CASSQDGGLAGDNEQFF. The chain combines TRBV4-2 with TRBJ2-1; 12 bases line up with TRBD2. After removal of 0 bases from V and 5 bases from J, the junction contained 5 bases not matched to a gene. Germline V gene sequence: CDR1 LGHNA, CDR2 YNFKEQ. The CDR3 totals 17 residues.

The chain recombines TRBV29-1 with TRBJ2-2; 7 nucleotides agree with TRBD1. The V and J ends lost 6 bases and 3 bases, in that order; junction bases with no gene match: 7. The CDR3 has 14 residues. The germline V gene has CDR1 SQVTM and CDR2 ANQGSEA. This chain's CDR3 is CSVGKGADTGELFF. DNA for the CDR3: TGCAGCGTGGGTAAGGGGGCGGACACCGGGGAGCTGTTTTTT.

The chain links TRBV7-8 to TRBJ1-1; the match to TRBD1 covers 8 bases. V shed 5 bases and J 1 base; nucleotides not matched to a gene: 6. CDR1 is SGHVS and CDR2 is FQNEAQ in the germline V gene. This CDR3 comprises 15 residues. This chain's CDR3 is CASSPDRAENTEAFF. The CDR3 DNA is TGTGCCAGCAGCCCGGACAGGGCGGAGAACACTGAAGCTTTCTTT.

The chain joins TRBV6-5 to TRBJ2-2; D remains unclear. There are 11 residues in the CDR3. With 10 bases removed from V and 7 bases from J, the gap between germline ends came to 10 bases. CDR1 and CDR2 from the germline V gene are MNHEY and SVGAGI. In nucleotides, the CDR3 is TGTGCCACCACGTGGAACGGGGAGCTGTTTTTT. Protein sequence: CATTWNGELFF.

The chain combines TRBV28 with TRBJ2-7; 11 nucleotides align to TRBD2. This CDR3 contains 16 residues. V shed 5 bases and J 0 bases; nucleotides not matched to a gene: 6. Germline V gene sequence: CDR1 MDHEN, CDR2 SYDVKM. This chain's CDR3 is CASSPHGTSGSYEQYV. As DNA, the CDR3 is TGTGCCAGCAGTCCACACGGGACTAGCGGCTCCTACGAGCAGTACGTC.

The chain's CDR3 is CSAGRGAGELFF. Written as DNA, the CDR3 is TGCAGTGCGGGACGGGGCGCCGGGGAGCTGTTTTTT. The chain uses TRBV20-1 and TRBJ2-2; D is tentatively TRBD1 or TRBD2 (5 bases each). The CDR3 has 12 residues. The V gene's germline CDR1 is DFQATT and CDR2 SNEGSKA (reference sequence). V was shortened by 6 bases and J by 6 bases, with 11 bases between the two germline ends.

The chain employs TRBV19 and TRBJ2-1, with D unclear. Germline CDR1 is LNHDA and CDR2 is SQIVND (reference sequence). Deletions cut 5 bases from V and 8 bases from J, with 13 bases between. The CDR3 runs 13 residues. Here the CDR3 reads CASSPQTYDEQFF. Here the CDR3 DNA reads TGTGCCAGTAGTCCACAGACCTATGATGAGCAGTTCTTC. Looking up the rest from reference TRBV19 and TRBJ2-1 gives the full variable domain: DGGITQSPKYLFRKEGQNVTLSCEQNLNHDAMYWYRQDPGQGLRLIYYSQIVNDFQKGDIAEGYSVSREKKESFPLTVTSAQKNPTAFYLCASSPQTYDEQFFGPGTRLTVL.

The rearrangement links TRBV20-1 to TRBJ1-1, with a possible D match to TRBD1 (5 bases). Germline CDR1 DFQATT, CDR2 SNEGSKA (reference sequence). The CDR3 sequence is 16 residues long. V was pared by 3 bases and J by 0 bases, with 17 bases between. CDR3 amino acids: CSASPAVRTLNTEAFF. CDR3 nucleotides: TGCAGTGCTAGTCCAGCCGTCCGGACACTGAACACTGAAGCTTTCTTT.

The chain recombines TRBV19 with TRBJ1-1, with D maybe TRBD1 (6 bases). The ends were cut back, 4 bases at V and 5 bases at J, with 23 bases in the middle. Germline V CDR1 and CDR2: LNHDA, SQIVND (reference sequence). This CDR3 has 17 amino acids. CDR3 sequence (DNA): TGTGCCAGTAGTACCCGTCGACAGGTCGGGACGGGAACTGAAGCTTTCTTT. This sequence encodes CASSTRRQVGTGTEAFF.